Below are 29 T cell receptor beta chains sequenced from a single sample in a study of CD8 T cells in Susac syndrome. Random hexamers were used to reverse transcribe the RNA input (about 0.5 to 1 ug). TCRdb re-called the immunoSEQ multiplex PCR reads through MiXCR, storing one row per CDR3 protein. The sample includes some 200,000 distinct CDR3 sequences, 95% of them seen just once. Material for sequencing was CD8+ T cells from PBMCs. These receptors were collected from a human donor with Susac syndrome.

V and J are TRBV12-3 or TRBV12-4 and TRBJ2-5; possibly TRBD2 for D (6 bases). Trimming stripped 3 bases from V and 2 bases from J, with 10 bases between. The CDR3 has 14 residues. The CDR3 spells CASSFGGKQETQYF. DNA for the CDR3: TGTGCCAGCAGTTTCGGGGGAAAACAAGAGACCCAGTACTTC.

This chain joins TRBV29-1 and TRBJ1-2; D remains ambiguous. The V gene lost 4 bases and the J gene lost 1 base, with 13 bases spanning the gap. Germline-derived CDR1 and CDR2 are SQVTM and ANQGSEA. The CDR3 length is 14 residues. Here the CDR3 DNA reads TGCAGCGTTGGAGAGGATGGAAATAACTATGGCTACACCTTC. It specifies CSVGEDGNNYGYTF. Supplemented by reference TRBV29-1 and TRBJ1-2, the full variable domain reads SAVISQKPSRDICQRGTSLTIQCQVDSQVTMMFWYRQQPGQSLTLIATANQGSEATYESGFVIDKFPISRPNLTFSTLTVSNMSPEDSSIYLCSVGEDGNNYGYTFGSGTRLTVV.

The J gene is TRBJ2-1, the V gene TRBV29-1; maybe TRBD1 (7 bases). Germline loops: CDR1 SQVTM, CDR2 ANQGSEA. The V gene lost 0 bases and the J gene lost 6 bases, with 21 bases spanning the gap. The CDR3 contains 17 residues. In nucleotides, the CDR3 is TGCAGCGTTGAAGATAACCCCGGGAGAAGGGGGCTCAATGAGCAGTTCTTC. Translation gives CSVEDNPGRRGLNEQFF.

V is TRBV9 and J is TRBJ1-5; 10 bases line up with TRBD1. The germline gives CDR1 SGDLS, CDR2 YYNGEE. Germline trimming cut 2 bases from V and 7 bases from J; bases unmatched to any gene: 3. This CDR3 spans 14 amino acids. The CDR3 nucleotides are TGTGCCAGCAGCGTGGGGACAGGGGAACAGCCCCAGCATTTT. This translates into CASSVGTGEQPQHF.

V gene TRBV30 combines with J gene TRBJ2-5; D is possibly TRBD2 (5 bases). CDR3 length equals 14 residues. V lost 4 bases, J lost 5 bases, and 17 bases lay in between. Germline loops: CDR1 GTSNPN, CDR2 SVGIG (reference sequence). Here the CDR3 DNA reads TGTGCCTGGACCCAGAAGGTCGGGGTGGAGACCCAGTACTTC. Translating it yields CAWTQKVGVETQYF.

The CDR3 bases are TGTGCCAGCAGCTCGCCTAGGCGACTAGCGGGGGGCACAGATACGCAGTATTTT. Its translation: CASSSPRRLAGGTDTQYF. The chain links TRBV7-9 to TRBJ2-3; 12 bases fit TRBD2. The CDR3 contains 18 residues. Germline CDR1 reads SEHNR; CDR2 reads FQNEAQ (reference sequence). V shed 4 bases, J shed 1 base, and the junction held 9 bases outside the gene matches.

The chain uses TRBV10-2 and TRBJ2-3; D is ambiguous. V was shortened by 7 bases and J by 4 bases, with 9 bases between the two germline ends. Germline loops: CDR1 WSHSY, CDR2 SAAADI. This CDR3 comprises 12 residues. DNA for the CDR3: TGCGCCAGCAACCCCGGGTCAGATACGCAGTATTTT. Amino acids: CASNPGSDTQYF.

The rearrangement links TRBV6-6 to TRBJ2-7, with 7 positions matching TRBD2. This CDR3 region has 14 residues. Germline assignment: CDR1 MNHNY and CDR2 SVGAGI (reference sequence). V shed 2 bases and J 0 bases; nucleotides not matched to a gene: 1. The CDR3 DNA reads TGTGCCAGCAGTTACCGGGACTACTCCTACGAGCAGTACTTC. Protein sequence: CASSYRDYSYEQYF.

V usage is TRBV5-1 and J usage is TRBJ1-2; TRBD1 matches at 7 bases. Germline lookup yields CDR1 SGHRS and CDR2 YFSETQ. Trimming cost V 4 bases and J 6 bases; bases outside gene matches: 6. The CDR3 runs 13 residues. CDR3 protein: CASSPGQVDGYTF. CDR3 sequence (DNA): TGCGCCAGCAGCCCTGGACAGGTGGATGGCTACACCTTC.

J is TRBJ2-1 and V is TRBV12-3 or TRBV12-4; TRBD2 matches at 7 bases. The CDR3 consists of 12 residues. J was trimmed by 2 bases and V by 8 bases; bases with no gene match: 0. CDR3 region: CASGRAYNEQFF. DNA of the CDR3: TGTGCCAGCGGGAGGGCCTACAATGAGCAGTTCTTC.

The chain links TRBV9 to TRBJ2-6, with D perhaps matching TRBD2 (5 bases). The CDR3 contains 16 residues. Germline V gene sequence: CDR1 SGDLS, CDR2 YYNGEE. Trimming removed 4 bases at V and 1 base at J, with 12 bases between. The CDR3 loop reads CASSPSGVSGANVLTF. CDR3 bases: TGTGCCAGCAGCCCCTCCGGGGTATCTGGGGCCAACGTCCTGACTTTC. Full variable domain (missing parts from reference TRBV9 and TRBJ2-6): DSGVTQTPKHLITATGQRVTLRCSPRSGDLSVYWYQQSLDQGLQFLIQYYNGEERAKGNILERFSAQQFPDLHSELNLSSLELGDSALYFCASSPSGVSGANVLTFGAGSRLTVL.

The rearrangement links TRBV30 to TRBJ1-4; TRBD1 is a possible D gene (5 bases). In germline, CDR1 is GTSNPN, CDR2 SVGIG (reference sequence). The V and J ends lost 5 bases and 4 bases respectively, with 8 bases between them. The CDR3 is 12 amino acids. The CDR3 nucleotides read TGTGCCTGGGGGACCGGTAATGAAAAACTGTTTTTT. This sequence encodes CAWGTGNEKLFF.

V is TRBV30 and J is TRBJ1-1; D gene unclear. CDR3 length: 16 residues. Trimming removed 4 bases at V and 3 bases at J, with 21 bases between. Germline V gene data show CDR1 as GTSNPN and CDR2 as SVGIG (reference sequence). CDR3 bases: TGTGCCTGGAACTTCGGTCCGGAATGGGAAGACACTGAAGCTTTCTTT. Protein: CAWNFGPEWEDTEAFF.

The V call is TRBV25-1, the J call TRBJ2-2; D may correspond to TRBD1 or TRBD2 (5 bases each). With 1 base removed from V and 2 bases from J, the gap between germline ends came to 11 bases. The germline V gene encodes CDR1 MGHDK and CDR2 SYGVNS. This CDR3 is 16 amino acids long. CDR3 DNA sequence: TGTGCCAGCAGTGAATCGGGGCAGGGAAACACCGGGGAGCTGTTTTTT. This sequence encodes CASSESGQGNTGELFF.

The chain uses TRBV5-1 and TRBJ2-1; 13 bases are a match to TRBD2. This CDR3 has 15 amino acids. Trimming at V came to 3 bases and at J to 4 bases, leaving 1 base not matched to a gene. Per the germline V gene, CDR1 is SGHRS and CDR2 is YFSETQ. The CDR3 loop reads CASSWTSGGYNEQFF. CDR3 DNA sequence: TGCGCCAGCAGCTGGACTAGCGGGGGATACAATGAGCAGTTCTTC.

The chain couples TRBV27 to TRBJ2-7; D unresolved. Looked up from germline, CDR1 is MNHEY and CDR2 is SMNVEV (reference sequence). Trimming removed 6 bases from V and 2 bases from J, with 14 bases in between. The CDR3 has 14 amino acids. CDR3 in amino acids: CASSTDRLTYEQYF. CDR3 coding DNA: TGTGCCAGCAGCACGGACCGTCTGACCTACGAGCAGTACTTC.

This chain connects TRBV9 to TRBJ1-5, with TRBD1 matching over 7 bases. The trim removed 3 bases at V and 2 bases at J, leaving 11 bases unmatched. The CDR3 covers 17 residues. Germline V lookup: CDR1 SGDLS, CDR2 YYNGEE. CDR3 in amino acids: CASSAIGQEEGNQPQHF. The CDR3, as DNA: TGTGCCAGCAGCGCCATCGGACAGGAGGAGGGCAATCAGCCCCAGCATTTT.

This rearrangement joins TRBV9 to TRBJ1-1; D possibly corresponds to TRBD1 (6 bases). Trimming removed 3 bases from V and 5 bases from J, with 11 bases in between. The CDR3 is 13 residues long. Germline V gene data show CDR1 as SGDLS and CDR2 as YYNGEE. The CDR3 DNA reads TGTGCCAGCAGCGACACAGGGAGTACTGAAGCTTTCTTT. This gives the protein CASSDTGSTEAFF.

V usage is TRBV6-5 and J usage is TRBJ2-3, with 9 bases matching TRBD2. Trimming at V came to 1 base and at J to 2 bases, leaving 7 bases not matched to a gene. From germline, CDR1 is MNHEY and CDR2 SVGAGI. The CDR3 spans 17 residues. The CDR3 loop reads CASSYFSGLAYTDTQYF. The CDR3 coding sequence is TGTGCCAGCAGTTACTTTTCAGGACTAGCGTACACAGATACGCAGTATTTT.

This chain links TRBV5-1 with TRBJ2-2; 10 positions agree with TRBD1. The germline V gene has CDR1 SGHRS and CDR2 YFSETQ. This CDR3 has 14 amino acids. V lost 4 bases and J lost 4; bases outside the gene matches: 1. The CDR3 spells CASSRTGGTGELFF. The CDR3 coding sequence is TGCGCCAGCAGCAGGACAGGGGGCACCGGGGAGCTGTTTTTT.

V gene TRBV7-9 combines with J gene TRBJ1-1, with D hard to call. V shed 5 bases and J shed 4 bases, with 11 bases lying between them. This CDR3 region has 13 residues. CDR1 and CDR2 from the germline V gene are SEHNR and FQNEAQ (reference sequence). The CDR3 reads CASSPPGGTEAFF. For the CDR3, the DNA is TGTGCCAGCAGCCCCCCGGGCGGCACTGAAGCTTTCTTT.

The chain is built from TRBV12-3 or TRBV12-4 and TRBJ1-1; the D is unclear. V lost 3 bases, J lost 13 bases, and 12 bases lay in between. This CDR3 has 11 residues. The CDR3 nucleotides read TGTGCCAGCAGTTTGGGCCAAGAAATTTTCTTT. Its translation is CASSLGQEIFF.

CDR3 protein: CASTPRLGGENEQYF. The CDR3 DNA reads TGTGCCAGCACTCCGCGGCTGGGGGGGGAAAACGAGCAGTACTTC. The rearrangement links TRBV6-5 to TRBJ2-7, with TRBD2 identical over 7 bases. Germline CDR1 MNHEY, CDR2 SVGAGI. The CDR3 sequence is 15 residues long. Losses at the gene ends were 7 bases for V and 5 bases for J; bases not matched to a gene: 14.

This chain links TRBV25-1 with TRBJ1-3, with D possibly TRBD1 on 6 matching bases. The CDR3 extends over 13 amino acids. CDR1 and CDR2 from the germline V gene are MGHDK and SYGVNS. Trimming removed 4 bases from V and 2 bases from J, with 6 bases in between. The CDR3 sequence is CASSAGAGNTIYF. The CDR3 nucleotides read TGTGCCAGCAGTGCAGGGGCTGGAAACACCATATATTTT.

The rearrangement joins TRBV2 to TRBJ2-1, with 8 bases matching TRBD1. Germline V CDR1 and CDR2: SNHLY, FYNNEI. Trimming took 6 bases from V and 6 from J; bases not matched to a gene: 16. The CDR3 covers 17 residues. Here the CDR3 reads CASRLDRAPRLINEQFF. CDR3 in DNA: TGTGCCAGCAGACTGGACAGGGCGCCTCGACTCATCAATGAGCAGTTCTTC. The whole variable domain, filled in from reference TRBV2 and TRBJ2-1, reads EPEVTQTPSHQVTQMGQEVILRCVPISNHLYFYWYRQILGQKVEFLVSFYNNEISEKSEIFDDQFSVERPDGSNFTLKIRSTKLEDSAMYFCASRLDRAPRLINEQFFGPGTRLTVL.

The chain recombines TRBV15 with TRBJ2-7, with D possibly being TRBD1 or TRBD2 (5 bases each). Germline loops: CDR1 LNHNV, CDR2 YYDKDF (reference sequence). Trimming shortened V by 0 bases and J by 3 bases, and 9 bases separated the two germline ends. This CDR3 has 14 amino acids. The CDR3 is CATSRDQGDYEQYF. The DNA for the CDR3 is TGTGCCACCAGCAGAGATCAGGGAGACTACGAGCAGTACTTC.

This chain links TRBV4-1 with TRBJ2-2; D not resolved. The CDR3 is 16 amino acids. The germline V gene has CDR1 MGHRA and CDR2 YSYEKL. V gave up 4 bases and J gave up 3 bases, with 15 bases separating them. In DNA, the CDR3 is TGCGCCAGCAGCCCTACAGCGAACCGCCACACCGGGGAGCTGTTTTTT. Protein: CASSPTANRHTGELFF.

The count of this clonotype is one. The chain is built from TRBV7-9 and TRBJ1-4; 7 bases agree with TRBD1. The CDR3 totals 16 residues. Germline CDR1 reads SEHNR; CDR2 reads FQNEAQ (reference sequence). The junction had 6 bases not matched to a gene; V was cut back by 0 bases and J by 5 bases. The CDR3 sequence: CASSLASAGGNEKLFF. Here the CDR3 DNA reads TGTGCCAGCAGCTTAGCGTCGGCAGGGGGGAATGAAAAACTGTTTTTT.

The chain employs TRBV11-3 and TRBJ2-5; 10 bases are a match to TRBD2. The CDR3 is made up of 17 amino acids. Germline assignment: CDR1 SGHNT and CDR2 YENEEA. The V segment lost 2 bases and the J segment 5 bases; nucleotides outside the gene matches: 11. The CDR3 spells CASSLRSGAGGGETQYF. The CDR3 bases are TGTGCCAGCAGCTTAAGGTCCGGAGCGGGAGGGGGTGAGACCCAGTACTTC.